This T cell receptor (beta chain) is from a study of T cells after posttransplantation cyclophosphamide. This clone was recorded many times. The antigen remains unidentified. The study, taken as a whole, reports: Donor-recipient repertoire similarity was low at 1-2 months, rising over year one.

Clones were sequenced by immunoSEQ multiplex PCR, and TCRdb holds only the in-frame ones, with some missing. In total the sample includes 25,000 to 35,000 clones, none of them seen once. Germline V CDR1 and CDR2: ENHRY, SYGVKD. Trimming left V 10 bases short and J 0 bases short, with 19 bases between. The CDR3 loop spans 16 amino acids. On the day of bone marrow donation, the related graft donor provided peripheral blood. The sample taken for sequencing was PBMCs. The gene calls are TRBV10-3 and TRBJ2-1; D perhaps matches TRBD2 (6 bases). This receptor was taken from a woman under 40 in good health and a related stem cell transplant donor. The DNA for the CDR3 is TGTGCCAGCGGGGTTTGGGCGGGTTACTCCTACAATGAGCAGTTCTTC. It yields the protein CASGVWAGYSYNEQFF.